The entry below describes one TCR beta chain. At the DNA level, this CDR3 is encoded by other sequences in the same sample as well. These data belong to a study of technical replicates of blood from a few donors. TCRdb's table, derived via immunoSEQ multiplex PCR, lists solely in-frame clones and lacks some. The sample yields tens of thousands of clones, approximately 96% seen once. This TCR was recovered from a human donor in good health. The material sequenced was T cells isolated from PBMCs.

Here the CDR3 DNA reads TGTGCCAGCACCTCAGGGTACGAGCAGTACTTC. It translates to CASTSGYEQYF. The chain combines TRBV2 with TRBJ2-7; D perhaps matches TRBD1 (5 bases). Germline V gene data show CDR1 as SNHLY and CDR2 as FYNNEI. The CDR3 has 11 amino acids. The ends were cut back, 7 bases at V and 4 bases at J, with 8 bases in the middle.